The 2 T cell receptor beta chains below were found in one sample sequenced in a study of cytomegalovirus exposure and HLA in healthy donors. Vbeta (60) and Jbeta (13) primers were used in the PCR. The table came from immunoSEQ multiplex PCR; TCRdb's copy has only in-frame clones and leaves some out. This sample has about 140,000 clones; approximately 70% occur once, and the top ten carry 5.5% to 7.5%. The sample was PBMCs. These receptors were taken from a woman aged 55-75 years in good health and CMV-seronegative.

The chain links TRBV27 to TRBJ2-3; TRBD2 aligns across 8 bases. V was pared by 6 bases and J by 0 bases, with 11 bases of the junction left unmatched. Germline V lookup: CDR1 MNHEY, CDR2 SMNVEV (reference sequence). The CDR3 is 17 residues long. The CDR3 sequence: CASSPGRWTSSTDTQYF. The CDR3 DNA reads TGTGCCAGCAGCCCGGGACGGTGGACTAGCAGCACAGATACGCAGTATTTT.

This sequence joins TRBV6-4 and TRBJ2-5; a possible D gene is TRBD1 (5 bases). CDR3 length equals 13 residues. V was clipped by 3 bases and J by 9 bases, with 14 bases between them. In germline, CDR1 is MRHNA, CDR2 SNTAGT. CDR3 in DNA: TGTGCCAGCAGTGAGACCTCCCTGGGGCCCCAGTACTTC. Translation gives CASSETSLGPQYF.